This TCR beta chain was found in a study of vaccination effects on CD4 cells after COVID-19. Broader study findings: Only a single clone (1 of 255 vaccine-induced clones in healthy vaccinees) cross-reacted with common cold coronaviruses.

TCRdb keeps only in-frame clones here, not all; method: immunoSEQ multiplex PCR. The sample shows tens of thousands of clones, around 70% of them seen only once. The culture ran for around 10 days before CD4+ T cells were isolated. Two-dose BNT162b2 or mRNA-1273 vaccination was given to participants. The CDR3 consists of 13 residues. The germline V gene encodes CDR1 MNHEY and CDR2 SVGAGI. The V segment lost 5 bases and the J segment 5 bases; nucleotides outside the gene matches: 5. With regard to this clone: Antigen unknown.

This rearrangement joins TRBV6-5 to TRBJ2-5; 7 bases match TRBD1. The receptor comes from a human donor who received a COVID-19 vaccine. Sequenced material: CD4+ T cells from PBMCs cultured without peptide, taken after COVID-19 vaccination. The CDR3 DNA reads TGTGCCAGCAGTAGGGGACAGACCGAGACCCAGTACTTC. Its protein product is CASSRGQTETQYF.